These T cell receptor beta chains were read from a single sample in a study of T cell clonotyping in hematopoietic cell transplantation. Measured with immunoSEQ multiplex PCR; TCRdb has only the in-frame clones, and not every one. The table includes some 30,000 clones, 60% to 85% detected once. Sample: peripheral blood mononuclear cells, taken before stem cell transplant. The source is a young woman with chronic myeloid leukemia. Some clones in this sample may be carry-over from other donors' samples. CDR3s include the opening cysteine and the closing phenylalanine or tryptophan. Each record gives: V gene, D gene, clone size, CDR3 length, J gene, CDR3 DNA, CDR3 protein. D genes are given only for firm matches. Rows may omit the clone size; those that give it use once, few, many or a size class.

TRBV19,-,-,15,TRBJ1-5,TGTGCCAGTACAGACGGAACAGGGTCCAATCAGCCCCAGCATTTT,CASTDGTGSNQPQHF
TRBV2,-,-,16,TRBJ1-4,TGTGCCAGCAGTGAAGCAGAACAGGATGTGGGCGAAAAACTGTTTTTT,CASSEAEQDVGEKLFF
TRBV30,-,-,15,TRBJ1-3,TGTGCCTATATCAGTCCCCCACAGGGAGGAAACACCATATATTTT,CAYISPPQGGNTIYF
TRBV7-2,-,-,16,TRBJ1-6,TGTGCCAGCAGGTACACAGGTAGCTCCTATAATTCACCCCTCCACTTT,CASRYTGSSYNSPLHF
TRBV6-5,TRBD1,once,13,TRBJ1-1,TGTGCCAGCAGTTACTCGAGGGGGCGTTGGGCTTTCTTT,CASSYSRGRWAFF
TRBV7-6,-,-,14,TRBJ2-3,TGTGCCAGCAGCTTAACAGGGTCCACAGATACGCAGTATTTT,CASSLTGSTDTQYF
TRBV19,-,-,11,TRBJ2-1,TGTGCCAGTACAGATAACAATGAGCAGTTCTTC,CASTDNNEQFF
TRBV6-5,-,-,13,TRBJ1-1,TGTGCCAGCAACTTGGAGCGCTCGTCTGAAGCTTTCTTT,CASNLERSSEAFF
TRBV5-4,TRBD1,-,16,TRBJ1-2,TGTGCCAGCAGCGGATGGAGACAGGGAGGTGACTATGGCTACACCTTC,CASSGWRQGGDYGYTF
TRBV30,-,-,13,TRBJ1-1,TGTGCCTGGAGTGTTCAGGATAGAACTGAAGCTTTCTTT,CAWSVQDRTEAFF
TRBV10-1,-,-,12,TRBJ1-2,TGCGCCAGCAGTCCAGGGGACTATGGCTACACCTTC,CASSPGDYGYTF
TRBV6-5,TRBD2,-,16,TRBJ2-3,TGTGCCAGCAGTTACTCCGAGAGACTAGCGGGGGCGACGCAGTATTTT,CASSYSERLAGATQYF
TRBV20-1,-,-,11,TRBJ1-2,TGCAGTGCTAACGGGTACAATGGCTACACCTTC,CSANGYNGYTF
TRBV10-2,-,-,12,TRBJ1-2,TGCGCCAGCAGTCAGGGAAACTATGGCTACACCTTC,CASSQGNYGYTF
TRBV5-4,TRBD1,few,14,TRBJ1-2,TGTGCCAGCAGCTTGGGGCAGGGGGAGAAGGGCTACACCTTC,CASSLGQGEKGYTF
TRBV11-1,-,-,14,TRBJ1-2,TGTGCCAGCAGCCGGGCCGAGACCAACTATGGCTACACCTTC,CASSRAETNYGYTF
TRBV4-1,-,once,13,TRBJ2-1,TGCGCCAGCAGCCAGGACAGAGGACAGACTCAGTTCTTC,CASSQDRGQTQFF
TRBV13,-,once,11,TRBJ2-7,TGTGCCAGCAGCTTACGCTACGAGCAGTACTTC,CASSLRYEQYF
TRBV9,-,-,17,TRBJ1-6,TGTGCCAGCAGCGAGCACTGGGGGAGGACAGCTAATTCACCCCTCCACTTT,CASSEHWGRTANSPLHF
TRBV2,-,-,15,TRBJ1-2,TGTGCCAGCAGTGAAGCTTCTTTTGGAGCATTTGGCTACACCTTC,CASSEASFGAFGYTF
TRBV7-2,-,-,18,TRBJ1-2,TGTGCCAGCAGCTTAGCAAATATCGGTAGGGGGGGTGGTTATGGCTACACCTTC,CASSLANIGRGGGYGYTF